The rows below give T cell receptor beta chains drawn from one sample of a study of CD8 T cells in ankylosing spondylitis. TCRdb analysed the 5' RACE reads with MiXCR anew, one entry per CDR3 protein. The sample lists approximately 240,000 distinct CDR3 sequences, 20% to 30% seen once, with approximately 0.61% in the top ten. The sequencing sample was made of blood, either unsorted or a sorted T cell fraction (not recorded which). The source is a male donor with ankylosing spondylitis or in good health (not recorded which). Both conserved end residues are part of each CDR3.

V gene	CDR3 protein
TRBV20-1	CSAMGQGIAGATLDTQYF
TRBV7-2	CASSLEAGGPGYEQFF
TRBV20-1	CSAPWGSNQPQHF
TRBV29-1	CSVRPLSGANVLTF
TRBV12-3/TRBV12-4	CASSLVQANSYEQYF
TRBV12-3/TRBV12-4	CASRPRTGVDEQFF
TRBV12-3/TRBV12-4	CASSRGQYPAYEQYF
TRBV7-9	CASIQRGGSDTQYF
TRBV20-1	CSHKGGTQETQYF
TRBV29-1	CSAEGQGKAEAFF
TRBV10-2	CASRRARDFYYQYF
TRBV20-1	CSARDPGGKSNQPQHF
TRBV7-2	CASSLVDWKSTDTQYF
TRBV20-1	CSAGTGPYNEQFF
TRBV6-4	CASSAPLGKYEQYF
TRBV15	CATSRERGGFYEQYF
TRBV6-1	CASSERGWTDTQYF
TRBV9	CASSPGYNEQFF
TRBV6-1	CASSLENGDTDTQYF
TRBV20-1	CSADGTGPETQYF
TRBV12-3/TRBV12-4	CASRDLTDTQYF